One and the same sample provided the 31 T cell receptor beta chains below, sequenced in a study of OX40 agonist ivuxolimab in advanced cancers. The repertoire was sequenced with immunoSEQ multiplex PCR; TCRdb's copy has only in-frame clones and lacks some. This sample has 38,000 or so clones, with roughly 86% found just once. Sequenced material: CD4+ or CD8+ T cells sorted from blood, taken in a trial of the OX40 agonist ivuxolimab. The origin of the receptors is an adult with an advanced solid tumor such as melanoma, head and neck, liver or kidney cancer.

This sequence joins TRBV12-5 and TRBJ1-5, with TRBD1 matching 11 bases. V was pared by 1 base and J by 11 bases, with 4 bases of the junction left unmatched. CDR1 and CDR2 from the germline V gene are LGHNT and FRNRAP. The CDR3 is 14 residues long. CDR3 DNA: TGTGCTAGTGGTTTGGGGACAGGGGGCGCGGCCCAGCATTTT. It yields the protein CASGLGTGGAAQHF.

This clone has just a few counts. This chain joins TRBV29-1 and TRBJ2-5, with D perhaps assigned TRBD1 or TRBD2 (6 bases each). There are 15 residues in the CDR3. In germline, CDR1 is SQVTM, CDR2 ANQGSEA. Trimming removed 7 bases at V and 2 bases at J, with 20 bases between. The CDR3 DNA is TGCAGCGCCCCCGTGGGGGGCTCCGGGCAAGAGACCCAGTACTTC. It yields the protein CSAPVGGSGQETQYF.

This chain links TRBV7-2 with TRBJ2-3; 10 bases match TRBD1. After removal of 3 bases from V and 3 bases from J, the junction contained 3 bases not matched to a gene. The CDR3 runs to 15 residues. CDR1 and CDR2 (germline): SGHTA, FQGNSA. The CDR3 sequence is CASSFWTGGTDTQYF. The CDR3 DNA follows: TGTGCCAGCAGCTTCTGGACAGGGGGAACAGATACGCAGTATTTT. The entire variable domain, with the rest obtained from reference TRBV7-2 and TRBJ2-3, is as follows: GAGVSQSPSNKVTEKGKDVELRCDPISGHTALYWYRQSLGQGLEFLIYFQGNSAPDKSGLPSDRFSAERTGGSVSTLTIQRTQQEDSAVYLCASSFWTGGTDTQYFGPGTRLTVL.

This clone was picked up a small number of times. The chain employs TRBV19 and TRBJ2-1, with 8 nucleotides matching TRBD2. The CDR3 runs to 13 residues. With V trimmed by 6 bases and J by 3 bases, 1 base remained unmatched. Germline V lookup: CDR1 LNHDA, CDR2 SQIVND (reference sequence). CDR3 protein: CASRREDYNEQFF. The CDR3 region has the DNA TGTGCCAGTAGGCGGGAGGACTACAATGAGCAGTTCTTC.

The rearrangement uses TRBV5-8 and TRBJ2-3; 7 positions agree with TRBD2. After removal of 7 bases from V and 2 bases from J, the junction contained 10 bases not matched to a gene. CDR1 SGHTS and CDR2 YDEGEE come from the germline V gene. CDR3 length: 15 amino acids. The CDR3 DNA sequence: TGTGCCAGCGAGCTTGGGCTAGCGGCCACAGATACGCAGTATTTT. Its translation: CASELGLAATDTQYF.

The gene calls are TRBV2 and TRBJ2-3; D unresolved. Germline values: CDR1 SNHLY, CDR2 FYNNEI. The V end lost 5 bases, the J end lost 0 bases, and 12 bases lay between the germline ends. The CDR3 consists of 15 residues. The CDR3 here is CASSQTRPSTDTQYF. The DNA of the CDR3 is TGTGCCAGCAGTCAGACTCGTCCTAGCACAGATACGCAGTATTTT.

This clone appeared once. One end of the junction fails to match germline, which may point to a read error. The rearrangement uses TRBV7-2 and TRBJ2-1; D gene uncertain. Per the germline V gene, CDR1 is SGHTA and CDR2 is FQGNSA. The CDR3 length is 12 residues. This chain's CDR3 is CASSFLTLGLIF. DNA of the CDR3: TGTGCCAGCAGCTTCCTCACCTTAGGCCTGATCTTC.

In its sample, this clone was seen a few times. V usage is TRBV19 and J usage is TRBJ2-7, with D hard to call. The V gene's germline CDR1 is LNHDA and CDR2 SQIVND (reference sequence). CDR3 size: 13 residues. V was trimmed by 5 bases and J by 2 bases, leaving 10 bases between them. The CDR3 protein is CASSSDQTYEQYF. CDR3 DNA sequence: TGTGCCAGTAGTTCGGACCAGACCTACGAGCAGTACTTC.

The chain has TRBV28 and TRBJ1-2, with D possibly TRBD1 on 5 matching bases. V was clipped by 7 bases and J by 0 bases, with 15 bases between them. There are 15 residues in the CDR3. Germline loops: CDR1 MDHEN, CDR2 SYDVKM. This CDR3 is CASKDSFLANYGYTF. The CDR3 DNA is TGTGCCAGCAAAGACAGCTTTCTTGCTAACTATGGCTACACCTTC.

The rearrangement joins TRBV6-6 to TRBJ1-3; D gene uncertain. Per germline, CDR1 MNHNY and CDR2 SVGAGI (reference sequence). V shed 2 bases and J shed 0 bases, with 8 bases lying between them. The length of the CDR3 is 15 residues. CDR3 sequence reads: CASSYNSYSGNTIYF. DNA of the CDR3: TGTGCCAGCAGTTACAACAGCTACTCTGGAAACACCATATATTTT.

V is TRBV7-8 and J is TRBJ1-2; the D is unclear. V lost 0 bases and J lost 7, with 9 bases in between. The CDR3 has 13 amino acids. The germline gives CDR1 SGHVS, CDR2 FQNEAQ. The CDR3 nucleotides read TGTGCCAGCAGCTTAGCAGGGAGGAGTGGCTACACCTTC. As protein: CASSLAGRSGYTF.

J is TRBJ1-1 and V is TRBV6-5; D may be TRBD1 (6 bases). Germline V gene lookup returns CDR1 MNHEY and CDR2 SVGAGI. Trimming shortened V by 6 bases and J by 1 base, and 12 bases separated the two germline ends. This CDR3 region has 14 residues. This CDR3 is CASSLRGGNTEAFF. The CDR3, as DNA: TGTGCCAGCAGCCTCAGGGGCGGGAACACTGAAGCTTTCTTT.

The CDR3 here is CASSQEDRAGNTIYF. The DNA for the CDR3 is TGTGCCAGCAGCCAAGAGGACAGGGCGGGAAACACCATATATTTT. V and J are TRBV5-4 and TRBJ1-3; 8 bases map to TRBD1. Germline V gene lookup returns CDR1 SGHNT and CDR2 YYREEE (reference sequence). The CDR3 contains 15 residues. J lost 4 bases, V lost 4 bases, and 7 bases had no gene match.

The V call is TRBV11-3, the J call TRBJ2-5; no reliable D call. Germline loops: CDR1 SGHNT, CDR2 YENEEA. The CDR3 extends over 14 amino acids. Trimming took 1 base from V and 5 from J, leaving 11 bases between them. CDR3 amino acids: CASSLGNRRETQYF. The CDR3 DNA reads as TGTGCCAGCAGCTTAGGTAACCGACGGGAGACCCAGTACTTC.

This clone was counted a few times. V and J are TRBV11-3 and TRBJ1-2; D is unresolved. CDR3 size: 15 residues. The germline V gene encodes CDR1 SGHNT and CDR2 YENEEA. Between the trimmed V and J ends, which lost 1 base and 0 bases, there was a span of 9 bases. For the CDR3, the DNA is TGTGCCAGCAGCTTAGGGAGGGCAGCTAACTATGGCTACACCTTC. Protein: CASSLGRAANYGYTF.

The chain joins TRBV9 to TRBJ2-1, with 13 bases identical to TRBD2. V dropped 4 bases and J dropped 4; count of bases not matched to a gene: 5. CDR1 and CDR2 from the germline V gene are SGDLS and YYNGEE. This CDR3 comprises 16 residues. The CDR3 region has the DNA TGTGCCAGCAGCCCCCGACTAGCGGGAGGATACAATGAGCAGTTCTTC. Its translation: CASSPRLAGGYNEQFF. Full variable domain (outside the CDR3, taken from reference TRBV9 and TRBJ2-1): DSGVTQTPKHLITATGQRVTLRCSPRSGDLSVYWYQQSLDQGLQFLIQYYNGEERAKGNILERFSAQQFPDLHSELNLSSLELGDSALYFCASSPRLAGGYNEQFFGPGTRLTVL.

This chain links TRBV27 with TRBJ2-1; possibly TRBD1 for D (5 bases). With 7 bases removed from V and 2 bases from J, the gap between germline ends came to 9 bases. CDR3 length: 13 amino acids. Germline values: CDR1 MNHEY, CDR2 SMNVEV (reference sequence). Here the CDR3 reads CASKTQAYNEQFF. The DNA of the CDR3 is TGTGCCAGCAAGACACAGGCCTACAATGAGCAGTTCTTC.

In its sample, this clone ranks as medium-sized. The genes are TRBV7-2 and TRBJ2-7; 15 bases agree with TRBD2. The CDR3 is made up of 17 amino acids. Germline CDR1 and CDR2: SGHTA and FQGNSA. V shed 7 bases, J shed 6 bases, and the junction held 13 bases outside the gene matches. CDR3 amino acids: CASIPQPPGLAGGEQYF. CDR3 bases: TGTGCCAGCATCCCACAACCTCCGGGACTAGCGGGAGGCGAGCAGTACTTC. The variable domain in full, completed from reference TRBV7-2 and TRBJ2-7, reads GAGVSQSPSNKVTEKGKDVELRCDPISGHTALYWYRQSLGQGLEFLIYFQGNSAPDKSGLPSDRFSAERTGGSVSTLTIQRTQQEDSAVYLCASIPQPPGLAGGEQYFGPGTRLTVT.

The genes are TRBV9 and TRBJ2-1; 7 nucleotides align to TRBD2. The CDR3 covers 14 residues. Germline CDR1 reads SGDLS; CDR2 reads YYNGEE. V trimming: 4 bases; J trimming: 7 bases; junction bases outside the gene matches: 8. CDR3 bases: TGTGCCAGCAGCTCTCTACTAGCGACTAATGAGCAGTTCTTC. Protein sequence: CASSSLLATNEQFF.

This clone has more than one count but fewer than ten. The rearrangement joins TRBV2 to TRBJ1-1, with no clear D. The CDR3 loop spans 13 amino acids. Germline values: CDR1 SNHLY, CDR2 FYNNEI. Trimming removed 6 bases from V and 1 base from J, with 9 bases in between. The CDR3 reads CASSLGRNTEAFF. The CDR3 DNA sequence: TGTGCCAGCAGCCTAGGTCGGAACACTGAAGCTTTCTTT. The variable domain in full, with the rest retrieved from reference TRBV2 and TRBJ1-1, is EPEVTQTPSHQVTQMGQEVILRCVPISNHLYFYWYRQILGQKVEFLVSFYNNEISEKSEIFDDQFSVERPDGSNFTLKIRSTKLEDSAMYFCASSLGRNTEAFFGQGTRLTVV.

This chain links TRBV29-1 with TRBJ2-7; weak D call: TRBD1 (6 bases). V was trimmed by 6 bases and J by 3 bases, leaving 12 bases between them. Germline CDR1 reads SQVTM; CDR2 reads ANQGSEA. This CDR3 comprises 12 residues. DNA of the CDR3: TGCAGCGTCACAGGGCCCAACTACGAGCAGTACTTC. It is translated as CSVTGPNYEQYF.

The chain couples TRBV7-8 to TRBJ2-7; the D is unclear. The CDR3 has 17 amino acids. Trimming took off 3 bases at V and 0 bases at J, with 18 bases between the two ends. CDR1 is SGHVS, CDR2 FQNEAQ, per germline. The CDR3 spells CASSFRLPVRSSYEQYF. CDR3 bases: TGTGCCAGCAGCTTTCGTCTCCCGGTACGAAGCTCCTACGAGCAGTACTTC.

The rearrangement joins TRBV5-6 to TRBJ1-1; D gene ambiguous. With 4 bases removed from V and 2 bases from J, the gap between germline ends came to 12 bases. CDR1 is SGHDT, CDR2 YYEEEE, per germline. The CDR3 has 14 amino acids. CDR3: CASSRIKGNTEAFF. The DNA of the CDR3 is TGTGCCAGCAGCCGGATCAAGGGAAACACTGAAGCTTTCTTT.

V gene TRBV2 combines with J gene TRBJ1-2; D perhaps matches TRBD1 (5 bases). Trimming removed 4 bases at V and 8 bases at J, with 20 bases between. Germline V gene sequence: CDR1 SNHLY, CDR2 FYNNEI. The CDR3 is 15 residues long. The CDR3 region is CASSGQSTRFGGYTF. The CDR3 bases are TGTGCCAGCAGTGGACAGTCTACTAGATTCGGAGGCTACACCTTC.

V usage is TRBV9 and J usage is TRBJ2-1; D possibly corresponds to TRBD2 (6 bases). CDR1 is SGDLS, CDR2 YYNGEE, per germline. V shed 0 bases and J shed 4 bases, with 8 bases lying between them. The CDR3 runs to 14 residues. The chain's CDR3 is CASSVARGYNEQFF. The CDR3, as DNA: TGTGCCAGCAGCGTAGCTCGGGGGTACAATGAGCAGTTCTTC.

The V and J genes are TRBV9 and TRBJ1-1, with D unclear. The CDR3 is made up of 14 amino acids. CDR1 and CDR2 from the germline V gene are SGDLS and YYNGEE. V shed 4 bases and J shed 1 base, with 11 bases lying between them. CDR3 in DNA: TGTGCCAGCAGCCCGCGACTGAGGAACACTGAAGCTTTCTTT. Protein product: CASSPRLRNTEAFF.

The rearrangement uses TRBV15 and TRBJ1-6; D perhaps matches TRBD1 (5 bases). CDR1 and CDR2 from the germline V gene are LNHNV and YYDKDF (reference sequence). The CDR3 is 16 amino acids. V gave up 0 bases and J gave up 7 bases, with 13 bases separating them. The CDR3 loop reads CATSRDLGAGNSPLHF. The CDR3 DNA reads as TGTGCCACCAGCAGAGATCTAGGGGCAGGCAATTCACCCCTCCACTTT.

V and J are TRBV6-9 and TRBJ2-7, with a weak D call TRBD1 (6 bases). Germline assignment: CDR1 MNHGY and CDR2 SVAAGI. The CDR3 extends over 15 amino acids. The germline V and J ends were trimmed by 3 bases and 6 bases, with 18 bases remaining between them. The CDR3 sequence: CASSYSGTSFGEQYF. CDR3 DNA: TGTGCCAGCAGTTACTCCGGGACAAGCTTCGGCGAGCAGTACTTC.

The rearrangement links TRBV27 to TRBJ1-2; no clear D gene. The ends were cut back, 4 bases at V and 4 bases at J, with 10 bases in the middle. The CDR3 spans 13 residues. In germline, CDR1 is MNHEY, CDR2 SMNVEV (reference sequence). The CDR3 DNA follows: TGTGCCAGCAGTTCCGCCGGCGGCTATGGCTACACCTTC. As protein: CASSSAGGYGYTF.

This chain connects TRBV4-2 to TRBJ2-1, with D uncertain. The CDR3 totals 15 residues. Trimming took off 0 bases at V and 5 bases at J, with 11 bases between the two ends. Germline CDR1 LGHNA, CDR2 YNFKEQ. The CDR3: CASSQDERRNNEQFF. CDR3 DNA: TGTGCCAGCAGCCAAGATGAAAGAAGGAACAATGAGCAGTTCTTC.

The chain is built from TRBV19 and TRBJ2-7, with 9 bases that match TRBD2. Germline trimming cut 4 bases from V and 4 bases from J; bases unmatched to any gene: 8. Germline assignment: CDR1 LNHDA and CDR2 SQIVND (reference sequence). The CDR3 totals 15 residues. The CDR3 DNA is TGTGCCAGTAGTACCTCCGGGACTAGCAGTTACGAGCAGTACTTC. Encoded protein: CASSTSGTSSYEQYF.